This T cell receptor (beta chain) was captured by sequencing in a study of CD8+CD57+ T cells in acquired aplastic anemia. Study summary: Sorted CD4+ plus CD8+ cells gave DNA averaging roughly 3.2 ug. The study obtained around 10 million reads on average for CD4+ cells from healthy donors.

The CDR3 extends over 10 amino acids. From germline, CDR1 is LNHDA and CDR2 SQIVND (reference sequence). V was shortened by 11 bases and J by 7 bases, with 11 bases between the two germline ends. Using genomic DNA as the template, TCR beta VDJ and CDR3 profiling was carried out. TCRdb reprocessed the reads with MiXCR, giving one entry per CDR3 protein. The sample shows tens of thousands of distinct CDR3 sequences, under 80% of them seen only once. This clonotype has ten or more counts. The source is a human donor in good health, serving as a control. This chain connects TRBV19 to TRBJ1-2; no clear D. The sequencing sample was made of sorted CD4+, CD8+, or CD8+CD57+ T cells (not recorded which) from PBMCs. The CDR3 bases are TGTGCCGCGAAGGGTGCTGGCTACACCTTC. Its translation is CAAKGAGYTF. Full variable domain (outside the CDR3, taken from reference TRBV19 and TRBJ1-2): DGGITQSPKYLFRKEGQNVTLSCEQNLNHDAMYWYRQDPGQGLRLIYYSQIVNDFQKGDIAEGYSVSREKKESFPLTVTSAQKNPTAFYLCAAKGAGYTFGSGTRLTVV.